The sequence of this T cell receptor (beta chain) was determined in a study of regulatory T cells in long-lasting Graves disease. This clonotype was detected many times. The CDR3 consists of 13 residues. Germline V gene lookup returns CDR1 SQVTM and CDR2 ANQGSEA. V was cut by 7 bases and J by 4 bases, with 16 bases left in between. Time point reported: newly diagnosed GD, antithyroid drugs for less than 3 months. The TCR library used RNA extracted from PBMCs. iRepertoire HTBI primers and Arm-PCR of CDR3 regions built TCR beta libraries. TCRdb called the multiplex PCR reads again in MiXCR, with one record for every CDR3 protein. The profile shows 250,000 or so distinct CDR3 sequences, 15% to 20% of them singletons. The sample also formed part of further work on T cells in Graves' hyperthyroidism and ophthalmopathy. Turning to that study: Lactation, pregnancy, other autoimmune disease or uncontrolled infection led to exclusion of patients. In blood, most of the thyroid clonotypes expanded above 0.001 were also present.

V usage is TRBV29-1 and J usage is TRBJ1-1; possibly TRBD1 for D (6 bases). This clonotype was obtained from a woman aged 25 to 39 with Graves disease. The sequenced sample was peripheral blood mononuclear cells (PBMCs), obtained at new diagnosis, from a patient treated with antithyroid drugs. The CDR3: CSAEWGLGTEAFF. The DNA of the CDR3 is TGCAGCGCTGAGTGGGGGCTGGGCACTGAAGCTTTCTTT.